This entry lists 16 T cell receptor beta chains sequenced from one sample in a study of human T cells and chemical hapten exposure (dated by TCRdb to about 2021). What this sample's time point label stands for: patch test 3, about 24 weeks after DPC sensitization. Interpreted using the paper, the treatment or condition label stands for: therapeutic diphenylcyclopropenone sensitization with weekly scalp DPC. The library was obtained by RACE. Sequenced on a NextSeq 500. TCRdb redid the processing of the public reads, applying fastp at Q25 and MiXCR, and retained in-frame beta chains. Duplicate CDR3 protein sequences are folded into a single record with the most common DNA and genes. The sample table records roughly 97,000 distinct CDR3 sequences; about 28% of these occur just once. 10% of the sample is taken by the ten largest. The sample was whole blood, taken in connection with sensitization to the hapten diphenylcyclopropenone (DPC). The receptors shown here come from a man aged 35-49 years with alopecia areata. Some clones in this sample may be carry-over from other donors' samples.

This clonotype occurred a few times. The chain carries TRBV13 and TRBJ2-3; tentative D call: TRBD2 (6 bases). The CDR3 is 12 amino acids. V was trimmed by 5 bases and J by 6 bases, leaving 9 bases between them. CDR1 is PRHDT, CDR2 FYEKMQ, per germline (reference sequence). The DNA of the CDR3 is TGTGCCAGCAGCGCGGGGCTTGATACGCAGTATTTT. The encoded protein is CASSAGLDTQYF.

This chain joins TRBV6-5 and TRBJ2-3; TRBD2 aligns across 10 bases. Germline V gene sequence: CDR1 MNHEY, CDR2 SVGAGI. This CDR3 comprises 15 residues. J was trimmed by 5 bases and V by 2 bases; bases with no gene match: 4. CDR3 in amino acids: CASSYVPSGGDTQYF. CDR3 coding DNA: TGTGCCAGCAGTTACGTGCCTAGCGGGGGAGATACGCAGTATTTT.

The J gene is TRBJ2-7, the V gene TRBV20-1; D may be TRBD2 (5 bases). Germline V gene lookup returns CDR1 DFQATT and CDR2 SNEGSKA (reference sequence). This CDR3 spans 14 amino acids. Trimming cost V 3 bases and J 7 bases, with 19 bases left between them. As DNA, the CDR3 is TGCAGTGCTAGGGACTTCCCGTCCAGTCGTGAGCAGTACTTC. It translates to CSARDFPSSREQYF.

V and J are TRBV20-1 and TRBJ2-3; TRBD2 matches 10 bases. CDR3 size: 16 residues. Trimming removed 6 bases from V and 6 bases from J; junction bases left unmatched: 15. Per germline, CDR1 DFQATT and CDR2 SNEGSKA (reference sequence). The DNA of the CDR3 is TGCAGTGCCACGGCTGGACTAGCGGAGCTTAGGGATACGCAGTATTTT. Protein sequence: CSATAGLAELRDTQYF.

This clonotype showed up just a few times. Here the CDR3 DNA reads TGCGCCAGCAGCTCTGGAAGCTCTGGAAACACCATATATTTT. Its translation: CASSSGSSGNTIYF. The chain has TRBV5-1 and TRBJ1-3; no firm D call. This CDR3 has 14 amino acids. With 3 bases removed from V and 0 bases from J, the gap between germline ends came to 7 bases. Germline-derived CDR1 and CDR2 are SGHRS and YFSETQ.

This clonotype was seen a few times. The rearrangement uses TRBV25-1 and TRBJ2-7, with D tentatively TRBD1 or TRBD2 (5 bases each). V shed 1 base and J shed 3 bases, with 13 bases lying between them. The CDR3 is 15 amino acids. Germline lookup yields CDR1 MGHDK and CDR2 SYGVNS. CDR3 DNA sequence: TGTGCCAGCAGTGAATTGAGGGGTCGCGGCTACGAGCAGTACTTC. Translation gives CASSELRGRGYEQYF.

The table lists this clonotype with many counts. The V call is TRBV20-1, the J call TRBJ2-3; D is possibly TRBD1 or TRBD2 (6 bases each). This CDR3 is 16 amino acids long. Germline V gene lookup returns CDR1 DFQATT and CDR2 SNEGSKA (reference sequence). The germline V and J ends were trimmed by 0 bases and 1 base, with 14 bases remaining between them. The CDR3 sequence: CSARDYREVRTDTQYF. The DNA of the CDR3 is TGCAGTGCTAGAGACTACAGGGAGGTTCGCACAGATACGCAGTATTTT.

In this sample, this clonotype turned up many times. The chain couples TRBV3-1 to TRBJ1-3, with a weak D call TRBD1 (5 bases). Trimming shortened V by 1 base and J by 4 bases, and 14 bases separated the two germline ends. CDR1 is LGHDT, CDR2 YNNKEL, per germline (reference sequence). The CDR3 loop spans 16 amino acids. In nucleotides, the CDR3 is TGTGCCAGCAGCCAAGCGGGACTCAGCTCGGGAAACACCATATATTTT. Its protein is CASSQAGLSSGNTIYF.

This chain connects TRBV9 to TRBJ2-3; D perhaps matches TRBD2 (7 bases). V was clipped by 0 bases and J by 4 bases, with 21 bases between them. This CDR3 has 18 residues. Germline V lookup: CDR1 SGDLS, CDR2 YYNGEE. This CDR3 is CASSVAEGDTSEPDTQYF. CDR3 DNA: TGTGCCAGCAGCGTAGCTGAGGGGGATACTAGCGAACCAGATACGCAGTATTTT.

This clonotype has just a few counts. The rearrangement joins TRBV20-1 to TRBJ2-1; 8 bases fit TRBD2. The CDR3 spans 18 residues. Looked up from germline, CDR1 is DFQATT and CDR2 is SNEGSKA (reference sequence). The V and J ends lost 0 bases and 10 bases, in that order; junction bases with no gene match: 20. The CDR3 loop reads CSARDPDWTSGRINEQFF. CDR3 nucleotide sequence: TGCAGTGCTAGAGATCCCGACTGGACCAGCGGGAGAATAAACGAGCAGTTCTTC.

Only a few counts were recorded for this clonotype. The rearrangement joins TRBV12-3 or TRBV12-4 to TRBJ1-4, with D possibly being TRBD1 (6 bases). This CDR3 spans 15 amino acids. V was cut by 3 bases and J by 4 bases, with 12 bases left in between. The CDR3 protein is CASSLNRVVNEKLFF. DNA for the CDR3: TGTGCCAGCAGTTTGAACAGGGTAGTTAATGAAAAACTGTTTTTT.

This clonotype was recorded a few times. The genes are TRBV20-1 and TRBJ2-7; D may match TRBD1 or TRBD2 (5 bases each). The CDR3 is 12 amino acids. Per germline, CDR1 DFQATT and CDR2 SNEGSKA (reference sequence). Trimming took off 0 bases at V and 4 bases at J, with 7 bases between the two ends. DNA of the CDR3: TGCAGTGCTAGAGAGGGGGTTTACGAGCAGTACTTC. Translation gives CSAREGVYEQYF.

This clonotype was recorded at least ten times. V gene TRBV20-1 combines with J gene TRBJ2-7, with no clear D. The V gene's germline CDR1 is DFQATT and CDR2 SNEGSKA (reference sequence). The CDR3 runs to 13 residues. The V end was cut by 0 bases, the J end by 3 bases, with 9 bases between. In nucleotides, the CDR3 is TGCAGTGCTAGAGATCCTGTGAGCTACGAGCAGTACTTC. Its protein is CSARDPVSYEQYF.

The CDR3, as DNA: TGTGCCAGCAGGGTAGACATGAACACTGAAGCTTTCTTT. It is translated as CASRVDMNTEAFF. This chain links TRBV6-2 or TRBV6-3 with TRBJ1-1; no reliable D call. CDR3 length: 13 amino acids. Trimming pared 6 bases from V and 0 bases from J, leaving 8 bases between. From germline, CDR1 is MNHEY and CDR2 SVGEGT.

V and J are TRBV15 and TRBJ2-1; a possible D gene is TRBD2 (5 bases). Germline CDR1 LNHNV, CDR2 YYDKDF (reference sequence). V was shortened by 5 bases and J by 7 bases, with 21 bases between the two germline ends. CDR3 length: 16 amino acids. For the CDR3, the DNA is TGTGCCACCAGCGGTGGTCGGCAGAGGGTGGGGAATGAGCAGTTCTTC. This gives the protein CATSGGRQRVGNEQFF.

V usage is TRBV20-1 and J usage is TRBJ2-1; D might be TRBD2 (6 bases). CDR1 and CDR2 (germline): DFQATT, SNEGSKA (reference sequence). This CDR3 has 15 residues. V was pared by 5 bases and J by 6 bases, with 20 bases between. CDR3 amino acids: CSAPPGLRHGNEQFF. CDR3 nucleotides: TGCAGTGCTCCCCCGGGACTCCGACACGGCAATGAGCAGTTCTTC.